This T cell receptor (beta chain) was identified in a study of blood T cell repertoires in COVID-19. Repertoires were generated with immunoSEQ multiplex PCR, while TCRdb's copy carries only in-frame clones and drops some. Of 150,000 to 200,000 clones detected, more than 70% appear once; the ten largest clones hold roughly 8.4%. Germline V gene lookup returns CDR1 SGHKS and CDR2 YYEKEE (reference sequence). V lost 3 bases to trimming and J lost 6 bases; unmatched junction nucleotides: 9. The CDR3 sequence is 15 residues long. Source material: PBMCs or T cells enriched from blood (not recorded which). This TCR came from a woman between 18 and 29 years old who had recovered from COVID-19. The gene calls are TRBV5-5 and TRBJ1-1; 9 bases align to TRBD1. This CDR3 reads CASSWGQGRYAEAFF. DNA for the CDR3: TGTGCCAGCAGCTGGGGACAGGGACGGTACGCTGAAGCTTTCTTT.